Below are 8 T cell receptor beta chains sequenced from a single sample in a study of blood T cell repertoires in COVID-19. Method: immunoSEQ multiplex PCR; TCRdb's copy keeps in-frame clones and lacks some. The table records roughly 380,000 clones, around 89% of them present only once. Sample: peripheral blood. The receptors were sampled from a woman aged 35 to 49 with COVID-19, enrolled during active disease.

The chain has TRBV7-9 and TRBJ1-1, with unresolved D. Trimming pared 4 bases from V and 6 bases from J, leaving 15 bases between. There are 14 residues in the CDR3. Germline CDR1 and CDR2: SEHNR and FQNEAQ (reference sequence). This CDR3 reads CASSSTGVYSEAFF. In DNA, the CDR3 is TGTGCCAGCAGCTCCACCGGGGTTTATTCTGAAGCTTTCTTT.

This clone was picked up one time. This chain uses TRBV11-2 with TRBJ1-1; tentatively, D is TRBD1 (6 bases). The length of the CDR3 is 14 residues. V lost 5 bases and J lost 2, with 12 bases in between. Germline V gene data show CDR1 as SGHAT and CDR2 as FQNNGV. The CDR3 DNA sequence: TGTGCCAGCAGCCCAACAGGGAGTAACACTGAAGCTTTCTTT. It encodes CASSPTGSNTEAFF.

The V call is TRBV6-6, the J call TRBJ2-7; 11 nucleotides agree with TRBD1. The CDR3 sequence is 21 residues long. With V trimmed by 5 bases and J by 3 bases, 24 bases remained unmatched. Germline values: CDR1 MNHNY, CDR2 SVGAGI (reference sequence). CDR3 loop: CASSHQAGTGGHWGAFYEQYF. CDR3 sequence (DNA): TGTGCCAGCAGTCATCAAGCCGGGACAGGGGGACATTGGGGCGCTTTCTACGAGCAGTACTTC.

Concerning this clone: Distinct nucleotide sequences in the sample also encode this CDR3. This chain links TRBV7-9 with TRBJ2-1; D ambiguous. V was pared by 6 bases and J by 0 bases, with 6 bases between. Per the germline V gene, CDR1 is SEHNR and CDR2 is FQNEAQ (reference sequence). There are 13 residues in the CDR3. The CDR3 protein is CASSLSSYNEQFF. The CDR3 DNA follows: TGTGCCAGCAGTCTTAGCTCCTACAATGAGCAGTTCTTC.

The chain recombines TRBV9 with TRBJ2-1, with D unresolved. The germline V and J ends were trimmed by 0 bases and 9 bases, with 10 bases remaining between them. CDR1 and CDR2 (germline): SGDLS, YYNGEE. CDR3 length equals 13 residues. The CDR3 DNA follows: TGTGCCAGCAGCGTAGCCCCCGCGGCTGAGCAGTTCTTC. As protein: CASSVAPAAEQFF.

The rearrangement joins TRBV30 to TRBJ1-2; D may be TRBD1 (5 bases). CDR1 and CDR2 (germline): GTSNPN, SVGIG (reference sequence). There are 13 residues in the CDR3. Trimming removed 8 bases at V and 4 bases at J, with 17 bases between. The CDR3 sequence is CAGSQGGSYGYTF. CDR3 bases: TGTGCCGGCTCCCAGGGCGGAAGCTATGGCTACACCTTC.

This rearrangement joins TRBV28 to TRBJ2-2, with a possible D match to TRBD1 (6 bases). V was pared by 5 bases and J by 5 bases, with 6 bases between. Germline V gene sequence: CDR1 MDHEN, CDR2 SYDVKM. The CDR3 totals 12 residues. CDR3: CASSRGTGELFF. The CDR3 nucleotides read TGTGCCAGCAGTAGGGGGACCGGGGAGCTGTTTTTT.

J is TRBJ2-3 and V is TRBV29-1; possibly TRBD2 for D (6 bases). The germline gives CDR1 SQVTM, CDR2 ANQGSEA. CDR3 length: 21 residues. The V end was cut by 6 bases, the J end by 0 bases, with 34 bases between. The CDR3 region has the DNA TGCAGCGTAGCCAACCCTAAAATCGGGCAGGGAGGTCAATCTAGCACAGATACGCAGTATTTT. As protein: CSVANPKIGQGGQSSTDTQYF.